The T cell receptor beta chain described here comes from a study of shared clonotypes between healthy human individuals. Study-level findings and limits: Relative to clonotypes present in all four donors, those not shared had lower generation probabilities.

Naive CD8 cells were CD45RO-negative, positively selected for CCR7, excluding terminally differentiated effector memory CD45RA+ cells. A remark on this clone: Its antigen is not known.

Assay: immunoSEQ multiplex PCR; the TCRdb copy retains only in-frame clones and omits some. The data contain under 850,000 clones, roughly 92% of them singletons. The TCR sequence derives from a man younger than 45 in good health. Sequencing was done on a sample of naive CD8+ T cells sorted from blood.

CDR3 nucleotides: TGTGCCAGCAGCGCGGACTCCCCCTACGAGCAGTACTTC. The encoded protein is CASSADSPYEQYF. V is TRBV9 and J is TRBJ2-7; D is possibly TRBD2 (5 bases). V lost 3 bases, J lost 2 bases, and 9 bases lay in between. Germline-derived CDR1 and CDR2 are SGDLS and YYNGEE. The CDR3 runs to 13 residues.